Shown below are 3 T cell receptor beta chains from a single sample sequenced in a study of T cell responses to AZD1222 COVID-19 vaccine. Profiled with immunoSEQ multiplex PCR; TCRdb holds only in-frame clones, not every one. The table includes 110,000 to 150,000 clones, around nine tenths detected once. The input for sequencing was peripheral blood, taken on day 0 of AZD1222 vaccination. Receptors were obtained from an adult in good health.

The chain combines TRBV5-5 with TRBJ2-7; D not certain. Between the trimmed V and J ends, which lost 0 bases and 2 bases, there was a span of 3 bases. In germline, CDR1 is SGHKS, CDR2 YYEKEE (reference sequence). This CDR3 has 12 residues. DNA of the CDR3: TGTGCCAGCAGCTTGGGGACCTACGAGCAGTACTTC. Its translation is CASSLGTYEQYF. The full variable domain, completed using reference TRBV5-5 and TRBJ2-7, is DAGVTQSPTHLIKTRGQQVTLRCSPISGHKSVSWYQQVLGQGPQFIFQYYEKEERGRGNFPDRFSARQFPNYSSELNVNALLLGDSALYLCASSLGTYEQYFGPGTRLTVT.

This chain connects TRBV28 to TRBJ1-6; 8 bases are shared with TRBD1. This CDR3 spans 17 amino acids. Germline CDR1 reads MDHEN; CDR2 reads SYDVKM. V trimming: 3 bases; J trimming: 0 bases; junction bases outside the gene matches: 4. CDR3 DNA: TGTGCCAGCAGTTTGGGACAGGCGAGCTCCTATAATTCACCCCTCCACTTT. As protein: CASSLGQASSYNSPLHF.

The chain is built from TRBV9 and TRBJ1-2; 7 nucleotides agree with TRBD1. Germline values: CDR1 SGDLS, CDR2 YYNGEE. The CDR3 sequence is 12 residues long. Trimming took 3 bases from V and 4 from J; bases not matched to a gene: 0. The CDR3 bases are TGTGCCAGCAGCGGACAGGGCTATGGCTACACCTTC. This encodes CASSGQGYGYTF.